This T cell receptor (beta chain) was profiled in a study of identical twins. CDR1 DFQATT and CDR2 SNEGSKA come from the germline V gene (reference sequence). The V and J ends lost 4 bases and 0 bases respectively, with 12 bases between them. There are 15 residues in the CDR3. TCRdb independently ran MiXCR on the 5' RACE reads; one entry per CDR3 protein. The sample shows 240,000 or so distinct CDR3 sequences, about 13% of them seen only once. These sequences were also reported in another study, on yellow fever vaccine responses in identical twins.

The specimen was memory (CD45RO+) T cells sorted from blood. The gene calls are TRBV20-1 and TRBJ2-2, with a tentative D call TRBD1 (5 bases). This receptor was taken from a woman aged 18-30 years in good health. CDR3 sequence: CSANQGFANTGELFF. In DNA form, the CDR3 reads TGCAGTGCTAATCAGGGTTTCGCGAACACCGGGGAGCTGTTTTTT.